This T cell receptor (beta chain) appears in the sequencing data of a study of blood T cell repertoires in COVID-19. About the research overall: COVID-19 samples collected from the United States, Italy and Spain covered acute and convalescent phases. PBMCs, B-cell-depleted T cells, or T cells were the source of the cDNA or gDNA that made up the material.

Per the study methods: The authors estimated nucleated cell counts from reference gene primer amplification. Here immunoSEQ multiplex PCR was the method, and the copy in TCRdb shows in-frame clones only, minus some. The V and J calls and the clone size are those of that table, but D and trimming were determined from the DNA. Of about 81,000 clones detected, around 85% appear once; the ten largest clones hold approximately 14%. Germline V gene lookup returns CDR1 ENHRY and CDR2 SYGVKD. This CDR3 has 14 amino acids. V was pared by 2 bases and J by 5 bases, with 10 bases between. This chain joins TRBV10-3 and TRBJ1-5, with D possibly TRBD1 on 6 matching bases. The sequence came from a woman in her 70s with acute or convalescent COVID-19. Input material: peripheral blood. CDR3 loop: CAISEQGWDQPQHF. CDR3 coding DNA: TGTGCCATCAGTGAGCAGGGGTGGGATCAGCCCCAGCATTTT.